The clone carrying this TCR beta chain has only a few counts. The target antigen is unknown. The data derive from a study of OX40 agonist ivuxolimab in advanced cancers. Study overall: Patients were dosed intravenously with ivuxolimab at 0.01 to 10 mg/kg every 2 weeks.

This CDR3 contains 18 residues. J gave up 1 base and V 3 bases, and 12 bases lay outside the gene matches. Germline loops: CDR1 SGHAT, CDR2 FQNNGV. The data were produced by immunoSEQ multiplex PCR, yet TCRdb's version contains in-frame clones alone and is incomplete. The data show approximately 87,000 clones, with roughly nine tenths seen just once and 3% to 3.5% held by the top ten. Study outcomes and limitations: Among patients with partial responses at 0.1-3.0 mg/kg, clonal expansion was among the lowest. Dose levels from 0.1 to 3.0 mg/kg saw CD4+ and CD8+ blood T cells expand clonally by week 6.

Blood draws occurred at baseline, cycle 4 day 1, and cycle 7 day 1. The chain has TRBV11-2 and TRBJ1-2; 9 nucleotides align to TRBD1. The specimen was CD4+ or CD8+ T cells sorted from blood, collected in a trial of the OX40 agonist ivuxolimab. The receptor was isolated from an adult with an advanced solid tumor such as melanoma, head and neck, liver or kidney cancer. Here the CDR3 reads CASSFDATGGSNNYGYTF. The CDR3 DNA reads as TGTGCCAGCAGCTTTGACGCGACAGGGGGTTCCAATAACTATGGCTACACCTTC.